These T cell receptor beta chains were read from a single sample in a study of blood T cell repertoires in COVID-19. Produced via immunoSEQ multiplex PCR; TCRdb's table is partial and in-frame only. The sample carries about 200,000 clones, more than 75% recorded once. Sequenced material: peripheral blood. The receptors originated from a woman aged 55 to 70 with COVID-19, enrolled during active disease. The CDR3 runs from the conserved cysteine through the conserved F or W. The D gene is left open where the match is weak. Only some rows state a clone size, as once, few, many or a class for expanded clones.

v_gene	d_gene	abundance	j_gene	CDR3aa	CDR3nt
TRBV6-5	TRBD1	.	TRBJ1-2	CASNQGGNYGYTF	TGTGCCAGCAACCAGGGGGGAAACTATGGCTACACCTTC
TRBV27	TRBD1	.	TRBJ1-6	CASSQDRARNSPLHF	TGTGCCAGCAGTCAGGACAGGGCTCGTAATTCACCCCTCCACTTT
TRBV30	TRBD1	.	TRBJ1-1	CACNLGQANTEAFF	TGTGCCTGTAACCTAGGACAGGCGAACACTGAAGCTTTCTTT
TRBV5-8	.	few	TRBJ2-1	CASSFMYDSLRNEQFF	TGTGCCAGCAGCTTTATGTATGACAGCCTCCGAAATGAGCAGTTCTTC
TRBV9	.	.	TRBJ1-1	CASSVGLGGDTEAFF	TGTGCCAGCAGCGTAGGTTTAGGGGGGGACACTGAAGCTTTCTTT
TRBV27	.	.	TRBJ1-1	CASSFLPGTEAFF	TGTGCCAGCAGTTTTCTCCCCGGGACAGAAGCTTTCTTT
TRBV7-9	.	.	TRBJ2-1	CATISADNEQFF	TGTGCCACTATAAGCGCAGACAATGAGCAGTTCTTC
TRBV28	TRBD2	.	TRBJ2-1	CASSLLGTSGRDEQFF	TGTGCCAGCAGTTTATTGGGGACTAGCGGGAGGGATGAGCAGTTCTTC
TRBV28	TRBD1	.	TRBJ2-2	CASSPMGQGVKRELFF	TGTGCCAGCAGCCCCATGGGACAGGGGGTAAAAAGGGAGCTGTTTTTT
TRBV7-2	TRBD1	.	TRBJ1-2	CASSIGQAGDYGYTF	TGTGCCAGCAGCATAGGACAGGCTGGGGACTATGGCTACACCTTC
TRBV11-3	TRBD1	.	TRBJ2-2	CASSQRQGEGELFF	TGTGCCAGCAGCCAACGACAGGGCGAGGGGGAGCTGTTTTTT
TRBV7-8	TRBD1	few	TRBJ1-1	CASSLAGTGGQFGSTEAFF	TGTGCCAGCAGCTTAGCCGGGACAGGGGGGCAATTTGGGAGCACTGAAGCTTTCTTT
TRBV28	.	.	TRBJ2-7	CASSSGSYEQYF	TGTGCCAGCAGTTCCGGCTCCTACGAGCAGTACTTC
TRBV19	TRBD1	.	TRBJ2-2	CASTQRQGANTGELFF	TGTGCCAGTACACAAAGACAGGGCGCGAACACCGGGGAGCTGTTTTTT
TRBV28	.	.	TRBJ1-2	CASSSYPDGYTF	TGTGCCAGCAGTTCCTACCCGGATGGCTACACCTTC
TRBV27	TRBD2	once	TRBJ2-5	CASSPGGFQETQYF	TGTGCCAGCAGTCCGGGGGGATTTCAAGAGACCCAGTACTTC
TRBV27	.	.	TRBJ1-1	CASSPRGRVNTEAFF	TGTGCCAGCAGCCCCCGTGGCAGGGTGAACACTGAAGCTTTCTTT
TRBV28	TRBD1	.	TRBJ2-1	CASSSPGQTLQVEQFF	TGTGCCAGCAGTTCCCCGGGACAGACTTTACAAGTTGAGCAGTTCTTC
TRBV2	TRBD2	once	TRBJ2-2	CASSPSGSLRELFF	TGTGCCAGCAGCCCTAGCGGGAGTTTGAGGGAGCTGTTTTTT
TRBV7-8	.	many	TRBJ1-3	CASSSAGESGNTIYF	TGTGCCAGCAGCTCAGCCGGGGAATCTGGAAACACCATATATTTT
TRBV5-4	TRBD1	.	TRBJ1-1	CASSYNRGTEAFF	TGTGCCAGCAGCTACAACAGGGGAACTGAAGCTTTCTTT
TRBV29-1	.	.	TRBJ2-3	CSVPDPAGDTQYF	TGCAGCGTCCCCGACCCGGCGGGAGATACGCAGTATTTT